The T cell receptor beta chain under discussion was sequenced for a study of shared clonotypes between healthy human individuals. The naive CD8 subset, CD45RO-negative cells positively selected for CCR7, excluded terminally differentiated effector memory CD45RA+ cells. TCRdb's copy holds only in-frame clones and misses some; the assay was immunoSEQ multiplex PCR. The data show about 2 million clones, about 95% seen once. The sequencing input was naive CD8+ T cells sorted from blood. The receptor comes from a man aged 18-30 years in good health.

CDR3 in DNA: TGTGCCAGCAGTAGTGGGGATAGGTATGGCTACACCTTC. Translation: CASSSGDRYGYTF. V and J are TRBV5-6 and TRBJ1-2, with D unclear. The germline V gene has CDR1 SGHDT and CDR2 YYEEEE. This CDR3 has 13 amino acids. Deletions cut 5 bases from V and 5 bases from J, with 13 bases between.